A selection of T cell receptor beta chains follows, all from one sample in a study of T cell changes during pregnancy in multiple sclerosis. Sequencing used immunoSEQ multiplex PCR; TCRdb keeps in-frame clones, though not all of them. The top ten hold 1% to 1.5% of the sample, which has about 59,000 clones, just over 90% seen once. Sequenced material: peripheral blood, taken in the second trimester of pregnancy. The receptor set was obtained from a female donor with multiple sclerosis, enrolled in a pregnancy study. Each CDR3 is given with its conserved first and last residue. Each record gives: clone size, D gene, J gene, V gene, CDR3 DNA, CDR3 protein. D genes are given only for firm matches. Rows give clone size only sometimes, using once, few, many, or a class for an expanded clone.

-,TRBD1,TRBJ1-1,TRBV19,TGTGCCAGTAATAACAGGGGAACCTTTGAAGCTTTCTTT,CASNNRGTFEAFF
-,-,TRBJ1-4,TRBV15,TGTGCCACCAGCAGAGGGAGTTCTCGAAAACTGTTTTTT,CATSRGSSRKLFF
-,TRBD2,TRBJ2-3,TRBV4-3,TGCGCCAGCAGCCAAGTTTTAGCGGGGAGTTTCACAGATACGCAGTATTTT,CASSQVLAGSFTDTQYF
once,-,TRBJ1-6,TRBV28,TGTGCCAGCAGTCCCCGGGACCGGGGGGATTCACCCCTCCACTTT,CASSPRDRGDSPLHF
-,-,TRBJ1-4,TRBV7-3,TGTGCCAGCAGCCCCCCGCCGGGGGAAAAACTGTTTTTT,CASSPPPGEKLFF
-,-,TRBJ2-1,TRBV18,TGTGCCAGCTCACCACCAGCGTACAATGAGCAGTTCTTC,CASSPPAYNEQFF
few,TRBD2,TRBJ2-3,TRBV4-3,TGCGCCAGCAGCCAAGCTTCCCTGACTAGCGGGGTTCTAGATACGCAGTATTTT,CASSQASLTSGVLDTQYF
few,TRBD1,TRBJ1-3,TRBV11-2,TGTGCCAGCAGCACAGTCCAGACAGGGGCAAGAAACACCATATATTTT,CASSTVQTGARNTIYF
-,-,TRBJ1-3,TRBV13,TGTGCCAGCAGCTTCAGGGCGATTGGAAACACCATATATTTT,CASSFRAIGNTIYF
-,TRBD1,TRBJ2-7,TRBV30,TGTGCCTGGAGTGGCGGGACAGGGGACGAGCAGTACTTC,CAWSGGTGDEQYF
-,TRBD1,TRBJ2-3,TRBV5-4,TGTGCCAGCAGCTTGGCGGGACAGGGGGATACGCAGTATTTT,CASSLAGQGDTQYF
-,TRBD1,TRBJ1-2,TRBV2,TGTGCCAGCAGCCGGACAGGGGCCAGTGGCTACACCTTC,CASSRTGASGYTF
-,-,TRBJ2-7,TRBV21-1,TGTGCCAGCAGCAAACAGGGTAAGTACGAGCAGTACTTC,CASSKQGKYEQYF
-,TRBD2,TRBJ2-7,TRBV5-5,TGTGCCAGCAGCTTGGGCCCCGGGGGGTACGAGCAGTACTTC,CASSLGPGGYEQYF
-,TRBD1,TRBJ1-5,TRBV7-8,TGTGCCAGCAGCTTAGCAACAGGGGTATCCGGGCAGCCCCAGCATTTT,CASSLATGVSGQPQHF
-,TRBD2,TRBJ2-1,TRBV7-8,TGTGCCAGCAGCTTAGTGGCGGGGGGACACAATGAGCAGTTCTTC,CASSLVAGGHNEQFF
-,-,TRBJ2-1,TRBV13,TGTGCCAGCAGCCTCTGGGCGCCCAATGAGCAGTTCTTC,CASSLWAPNEQFF
-,-,TRBJ1-1,TRBV10-1,TGCGCCAGGGGGGGTTCGGGGGAGCCTGTGGACACTGAAGCTTTCTTT,CARGGSGEPVDTEAFF
-,-,TRBJ1-1,TRBV5-1,TGCGCCAGCAGCTCGGGTTGGGCGGCGGAGGGCACTGAAGCTTTCTTT,CASSSGWAAEGTEAFF
-,-,TRBJ2-1,TRBV28,TGTGCCAGCAGTAGGGGATCCTACAATGAGCAGTTCTTC,CASSRGSYNEQFF
-,-,TRBJ1-1,TRBV28,TGTGCCAGCAGTTTGGTAGGGGTGATGGGCACTGAAGCTTTCTTT,CASSLVGVMGTEAFF
-,-,TRBJ1-1,TRBV5-1,TGCGCCAGCAGCTTATCCCGCGGGGGGACTGAAGCTTTCTTT,CASSLSRGGTEAFF
-,-,TRBJ1-1,TRBV30,TGTGCCTGGGGCCAGGGCGGCGCTGAAGCTTTCTTT,CAWGQGGAEAFF
-,TRBD2,TRBJ2-3,TRBV13,TGTGCCAGCAGGGGGACTAGCGGGGGGGAGAGCACAGATACGCAGTATTTT,CASRGTSGGESTDTQYF
-,-,TRBJ1-1,TRBV2,TGTGCCAGCAGTGAAGATCGGGGAACTGAAGCTTTCTTT,CASSEDRGTEAFF
-,-,TRBJ2-1,TRBV5-4,TGTGCCAGCAGTAGGGACGCCGGGGCGGGGGCCAGCCCCGGCAATGAGCAGTTCTTC,CASSRDAGAGASPGNEQFF
-,-,TRBJ2-5,TRBV4-1,TGCGCCAGCAGCAGATTCACAGGGAGAGAGACCCAGTACTTC,CASSRFTGRETQYF